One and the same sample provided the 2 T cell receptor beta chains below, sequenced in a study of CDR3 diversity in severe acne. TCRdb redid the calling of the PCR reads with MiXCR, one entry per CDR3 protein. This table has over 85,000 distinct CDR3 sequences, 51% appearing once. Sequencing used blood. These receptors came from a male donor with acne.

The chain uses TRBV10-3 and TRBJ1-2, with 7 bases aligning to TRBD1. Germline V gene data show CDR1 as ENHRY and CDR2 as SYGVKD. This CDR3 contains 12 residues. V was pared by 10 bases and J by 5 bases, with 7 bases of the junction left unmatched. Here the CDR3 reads CASSQGQYGYTF. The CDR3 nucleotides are TGTGCCAGCAGCCAGGGACAGTATGGCTACACCTTC.

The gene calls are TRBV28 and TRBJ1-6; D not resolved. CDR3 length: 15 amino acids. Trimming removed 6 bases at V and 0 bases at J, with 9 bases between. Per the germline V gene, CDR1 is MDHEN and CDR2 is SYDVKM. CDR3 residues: CASSGESSYNSPLHF. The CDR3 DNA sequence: TGTGCCAGCAGCGGTGAGAGCTCCTATAATTCACCCCTCCACTTT.